The rows below give T cell receptor beta chains drawn from one sample of a study of blood T cells in healthy people across ages. MiXCR was run by TCRdb on the 5' RACE reads, yielding one entry per CDR3 protein. The sample holds 1.5 million to 2 million distinct CDR3 sequences, around 36% seen once. The sequenced material came from blood. These receptors came from a woman between 25 and 40 years old in good health. Both conserved end residues are part of each CDR3. Fields, in order: CDR3 protein, CDR3 DNA, V gene, clone size, J gene, CDR3 length, D gene. The D gene is left open where the match is weak. Expanded clones are given a class, and other clones once, few, many or no size at all.

CSATTGAGYQETQYF,TGCAGTGCTACTACAGGGGCGGGGTACCAAGAGACCCAGTACTTC,TRBV20-1,NA,TRBJ2-5,15,NA
CASSYSSRASYEQYF,TGTGCCAGCAGTTACTCATCCAGGGCTTCCTACGAGCAGTACTTC,TRBV6-5,few,TRBJ2-7,15,NA
CASTPAPPLHF,TGTGCCAGCACCCCCGCGCCGCCCCTCCACTTT,TRBV28,NA,TRBJ1-6,11,NA
CASSPLQGSNQPRHF,TGTGCCAGCAGCCCGTTACAGGGAAGCAATCAGCCCCGGCATTTT,TRBV7-8,once,TRBJ1-5,15,NA
CASSYPSRKGDNEQFF,TGTGCCAGCAGTTACCCTAGCCGGAAAGGGGACAATGAGCAGTTCTTC,TRBV6-5,NA,TRBJ2-1,16,NA
CASSLTSGGPHIQYF,TGCGCCAGCAGCTTGACTAGCGGGGGGCCCCACATTCAGTACTTC,TRBV5-1,NA,TRBJ2-4,15,TRBD2
CATSDLISDRKIQGEQYF,TGTGCCACCAGTGATTTGATCTCGGACAGAAAAATCCAGGGAGAGCAGTACTTC,TRBV24-1,few,TRBJ2-7,18,NA
CASSGLAGGPAQETQYF,TGTGCCAGCAGCGGACTAGCGGGAGGCCCAGCCCAAGAGACCCAGTACTTC,TRBV27,NA,TRBJ2-5,17,TRBD2
CASSLRLDRGIGEQYF,TGTGCCAGCAGCTTACGATTGGACAGGGGGATAGGAGAGCAGTACTTC,TRBV7-9,NA,TRBJ2-7,16,TRBD1
CASSSSGYETDTQYF,TGTGCCAGCAGCTCTAGCGGGTACGAGACAGATACGCAGTATTTT,TRBV7-2,NA,TRBJ2-3,15,TRBD2
CASSVGGQYQETQYF,TGTGCCAGCAGCGTAGGAGGACAGTACCAAGAGACCCAGTACTTC,TRBV9,few,TRBJ2-5,15,NA
CAWSPAGDWSYEQYF,TGTGCCTGGAGTCCTGCAGGGGACTGGAGCTACGAGCAGTACTTC,TRBV30,NA,TRBJ2-7,15,NA
CAISETDYGYTF,TGTGCCATCAGCGAGACAGACTATGGCTACACCTTC,TRBV10-3,NA,TRBJ1-2,12,NA
CAISESATNNEQFF,TGTGCCATCAGTGAGTCCGCGACTAACAATGAGCAGTTCTTC,TRBV10-3,NA,TRBJ2-1,14,NA
CASSSPGTNEQYF,TGTGCCAGCAGCTCCCCCGGGACAAACGAGCAGTACTTC,TRBV7-9,NA,TRBJ2-7,13,NA
CASSASVGGYEQFF,TGTGCCAGCAGCGCCTCCGTCGGTGGGTATGAGCAGTTCTTC,TRBV7-9,few,TRBJ2-1,14,NA
CASREATKGTDTQYF,TGCGCCAGCAGGGAAGCGACAAAGGGCACAGATACGCAGTATTTT,TRBV5-1,few,TRBJ2-3,15,NA
CSARFRGGLYNEQFF,TGCAGTGCTAGATTTAGGGGGGGCCTATACAATGAGCAGTTCTTC,TRBV20-1,few,TRBJ2-1,15,NA
CASSVSPPSGGATAQYF,TGTGCCAGCAGCGTATCCCCCCCTAGCGGGGGGGCCACCGCGCAGTATTTT,TRBV9,few,TRBJ2-3,17,TRBD2
CASTPFVGVGYGYTF,TGTGCCAGCACACCCTTTGTGGGGGTCGGCTATGGCTACACCTTC,TRBV6-1,few,TRBJ1-2,15,NA
CASNPSLLPNSPLHF,TGTGCCAGCAATCCGTCACTCCTGCCTAATTCACCCCTCCACTTT,TRBV6-1,few,TRBJ1-6,15,NA
CASSQRWTAYGYTF,TGCGCCAGCAGCCAACGGTGGACGGCCTATGGCTACACCTTC,TRBV4-1,NA,TRBJ1-2,14,NA
CSALSGDSTDTQYF,TGCAGTGCTCTTAGCGGGGACAGCACAGATACGCAGTATTTT,TRBV20-1,few,TRBJ2-3,14,TRBD2
CASSFQGNSYEQYF,TGTGCCAGCAGCTTCCAGGGGAACTCCTACGAGCAGTACTTC,TRBV5-8,few,TRBJ2-7,14,NA
CASSPGGGALYNEQFF,TGTGCCAGCTCACCAGGCGGGGGGGCCCTCTACAATGAGCAGTTCTTC,TRBV18,NA,TRBJ2-1,16,TRBD2
CSVGAIDGYTF,TGCAGCGTTGGGGCGATTGACGGCTACACCTTC,TRBV29-1,many,TRBJ1-2,11,NA
CASSFRGGSADTQYF,TGTGCCAGCAGTTTCCGGGGGGGGAGCGCAGATACGCAGTATTTT,TRBV12-3/TRBV12-4,NA,TRBJ2-3,15,TRBD2
CASSFGRGLTDTQYF,TGTGCCAGCAGTTTTGGCAGGGGGCTAACAGATACGCAGTATTTT,TRBV12-3/TRBV12-4,NA,TRBJ2-3,15,TRBD1
CASSPGQGSPRGTEAFF,TGTGCCAGCAGTCCCGGACAGGGATCCCCCCGGGGGACTGAAGCTTTCTTT,TRBV2,NA,TRBJ1-1,17,TRBD1
CASSLSGLAGWEETQYF,TGTGCCAGCAGCTTATCGGGACTAGCGGGGTGGGAGGAGACCCAGTACTTC,TRBV7-2,NA,TRBJ2-5,17,TRBD2
CASALTGTTNGELFF,TGCGCCAGCGCTCTAACCGGGACTACTAACGGGGAGCTGTTTTTT,TRBV5-1,NA,TRBJ2-2,15,TRBD2
CASSPSDGGHGYTF,TGTGCCAGCAGCCCTTCCGACGGAGGCCATGGCTACACCTTC,TRBV7-9,NA,TRBJ1-2,14,NA
CSASFWLAGGSDEQYF,TGCAGTGCTAGTTTTTGGCTAGCGGGGGGATCAGACGAGCAGTACTTC,TRBV20-1,few,TRBJ2-7,16,TRBD2
CSARDQGAFGEQFF,TGCAGTGCTAGAGATCAGGGGGCATTTGGTGAGCAGTTCTTC,TRBV20-1,NA,TRBJ2-1,14,TRBD1
CASRIQGFDGYTF,TGTGCCAGCAGAATACAGGGATTCGATGGCTACACCTTC,TRBV28,NA,TRBJ1-2,13,NA
CASSRPEGSSYNEQFF,TGCGCCAGCAGCCGCCCCGAGGGAAGCTCCTACAATGAGCAGTTCTTC,TRBV5-1,NA,TRBJ2-1,16,NA
CASSYGDRDLQTQYF,TGTGCCAGCAGTTACGGGGACAGGGACCTTCAGACCCAGTACTTC,TRBV12-3/TRBV12-4,NA,TRBJ2-5,15,TRBD1
CASGEAGGYEQYF,TGCGCCAGCGGGGAGGCGGGAGGCTACGAGCAGTACTTC,TRBV5-1,few,TRBJ2-7,13,TRBD2
CASSESRSANEQFF,TGCGCCAGCAGTGAGTCAAGAAGCGCCAATGAGCAGTTCTTC,TRBV10-1,NA,TRBJ2-1,14,NA
CASSYSRSTDPRSSGANVLTF,TGTGCCAGCAGTTACTCGCGGTCGACAGACCCAAGGAGCTCTGGGGCCAACGTCCTGACTTTC,TRBV6-5,NA,TRBJ2-6,21,NA
CASSFAAGNSYEQYF,TGTGCCAGCAGCTTTGCAGCGGGTAACTCCTACGAGCAGTACTTC,TRBV7-9,NA,TRBJ2-7,15,NA
CASSTRRRSDTEAFF,TGTGCCAGCAGTACCCGCCGAAGAAGTGACACTGAAGCTTTCTTT,TRBV12-3/TRBV12-4,NA,TRBJ1-1,15,NA
CASSLSGLAGVQDTQYF,TGTGCCAGCAGTTTATCCGGACTAGCGGGAGTCCAAGATACGCAGTATTTT,TRBV28,NA,TRBJ2-3,17,TRBD2
CASRQGGEGYTF,TGTGCCAGCAGGCAGGGAGGGGAAGGCTACACCTTC,TRBV12-3/TRBV12-4,few,TRBJ1-2,12,NA
CAMGGAPRRDEKLFF,TGTGCCATGGGGGGGGCGCCAAGAAGGGATGAAAAACTGTTTTTT,TRBV27,once,TRBJ1-4,15,NA
CASSSETSGRASQFF,TGTGCCAGCAGTTCCGAGACTAGCGGGAGGGCCTCCCAGTTCTTC,TRBV12-3/TRBV12-4,NA,TRBJ2-1,15,TRBD2
CASSHRSGGYTF,TGTGCCAGCAGCCATAGATCTGGTGGCTACACCTTC,TRBV9,few,TRBJ1-2,12,NA
CASSPGVAGGGEQYF,TGTGCCAGCAGTCCCGGGGTAGCGGGGGGAGGCGAGCAGTACTTC,TRBV27,NA,TRBJ2-7,15,TRBD2
CASTDRAETQYF,TGTGCCAGCACGGACAGGGCAGAGACCCAGTACTTC,TRBV6-2/TRBV6-3,many,TRBJ2-5,12,TRBD1
CSAHKGGAGANVLTF,TGCAGTGCTCACAAAGGGGGTGCTGGGGCCAACGTCCTGACTTTC,TRBV20-1,NA,TRBJ2-6,15,NA
CASERSEGMYSAGYTF,TGTGCCAGCGAACGAAGCGAAGGGATGTACTCGGCTGGCTACACCTTC,TRBV12-3/TRBV12-4,NA,TRBJ1-2,16,NA
CASRHAGEIQPQHF,TGTGCCAGCAGACACGCGGGGGAGATACAGCCCCAGCATTTT,TRBV6-6,NA,TRBJ1-5,14,NA
CASSERGGHDTQYF,TGCGCCAGCAGTGAGCGGGGGGGCCATGATACGCAGTATTTT,TRBV5-1,NA,TRBJ2-3,14,TRBD2